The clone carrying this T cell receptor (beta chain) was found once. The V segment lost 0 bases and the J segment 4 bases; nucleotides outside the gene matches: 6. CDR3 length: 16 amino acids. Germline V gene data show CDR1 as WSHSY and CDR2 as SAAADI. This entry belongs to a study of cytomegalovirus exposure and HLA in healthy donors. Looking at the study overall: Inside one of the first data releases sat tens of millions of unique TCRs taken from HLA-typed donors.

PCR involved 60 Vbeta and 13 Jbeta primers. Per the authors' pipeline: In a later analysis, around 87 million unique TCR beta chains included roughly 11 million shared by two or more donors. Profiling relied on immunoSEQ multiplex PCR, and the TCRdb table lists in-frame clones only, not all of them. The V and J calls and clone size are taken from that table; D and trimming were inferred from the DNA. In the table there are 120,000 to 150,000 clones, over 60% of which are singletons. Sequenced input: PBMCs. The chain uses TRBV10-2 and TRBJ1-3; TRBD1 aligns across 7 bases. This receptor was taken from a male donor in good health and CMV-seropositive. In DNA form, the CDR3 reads TGCGCCAGCAGTGAGTCAAGGGACAGTACAGGAAACACCATATATTTT. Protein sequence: CASSESRDSTGNTIYF.